This entry describes one TCR beta chain. The antigen is not known. The data derive from a study of immune cell composition in non-small cell lung cancer. Study-level results: TIL tumour reactivity correlated with maximal tumour-associated clone frequency in adenocarcinoma.

Per germline, CDR1 SGDLS and CDR2 YYNGEE. Between the trimmed V and J ends, which lost 0 bases and 1 base, there was a span of 10 bases. The CDR3 is made up of 16 amino acids. Using immunoSEQ multiplex PCR, the repertoire was profiled, and TCRdb retains in-frame clones only, with some absent. The sample has 2,500 to 3,000 clones; 82% are singletons. This TCR was sampled from a human donor with non-small cell lung cancer. The chain couples TRBV9 to TRBJ2-2, with D maybe TRBD2 (6 bases). The sample consisted of lung tumor tissue. This CDR3 is CASSVGRDLNTGELFF. For the CDR3, the DNA is TGTGCCAGCAGCGTAGGGCGGGACCTGAACACCGGGGAGCTGTTTTTT.